The rows below give T cell receptor beta chains drawn from one sample of a study of blood T cell repertoires in COVID-19. Assay used: immunoSEQ multiplex PCR; TCRdb lists only in-frame clones, some missing. The sample has some 57,000 clones, 82% seen once. Sequencing was carried out using peripheral blood. The receptor set was obtained from an elderly man with COVID-19, enrolled during active disease. The CDR3 runs from the conserved cysteine through the conserved F or W. D genes are given only for firm matches. A clone size is listed for some rows: how often the clone was seen (once, few, many), or a class if it is expanded.

D gene,J gene,V gene,clone size,CDR3 DNA,CDR3 protein
TRBD1,TRBJ1-1,TRBV14,-,TGTGCCAGCAGCCCCTTACCGGGGACAGGGGTTAGGAAGGTGAACACTGAAGCTTTCTTT,CASSPLPGTGVRKVNTEAFF
TRBD2,TRBJ2-1,TRBV24-1,few,TGTGCCACCAGTGGGGGCAGCGGGAGATCGAATGAGCAGTTCTTC,CATSGGSGRSNEQFF
TRBD2,TRBJ2-1,TRBV4-1,-,TGCGCCAGCAGCCAAGCGGCAGGGACTAGCGGGAGAGGGGTATCCTACAATGAGCAGTTCTTC,CASSQAAGTSGRGVSYNEQFF
TRBD2,TRBJ2-5,TRBV9,-,TGTGCCAGCAGCGCTAGCGGGGAGAGGACCCAGTACTTC,CASSASGERTQYF
-,TRBJ1-2,TRBV28,-,TGTGCCAGCAGCACGGAGGAACGCGGCTACACCTTC,CASSTEERGYTF
TRBD1,TRBJ2-7,TRBV28,-,TGTGCCAGCGCAGGGGGGACAGGACTCTACGAGCAGTACTTC,CASAGGTGLYEQYF
-,TRBJ2-3,TRBV15,-,TGTGCCACCAGCAGCAGGGGTTTCACAGATACGCAGTATTTT,CATSSRGFTDTQYF
-,TRBJ1-1,TRBV5-1,-,TGCGCCAGCAGCCCCGAGGAGGGACTGAACACTGAAGCTTTCTTT,CASSPEEGLNTEAFF
TRBD1,TRBJ1-1,TRBV7-9,few,TGTGCCAGCAGCCAAAGGGACAGGGAAAACACTGAAGCTTTCTTT,CASSQRDRENTEAFF
-,TRBJ2-5,TRBV7-2,-,TGTGCCAGCAGCTTCCAGGGGAGTGGGCAAGAGACCCAGTACTTC,CASSFQGSGQETQYF
TRBD2,TRBJ2-5,TRBV4-1,once,TGCGCCAGCAGCCAAGCGGGAGGATCTGTGGAGACCCAGTACTTC,CASSQAGGSVETQYF
TRBD1,TRBJ1-2,TRBV18,-,TGTGCCAGCTCACCACCCCAGGGGGCCGATAGAGACTATGGCTACACCTTC,CASSPPQGADRDYGYTF
TRBD1,TRBJ2-5,TRBV19,once,TGTGCCAGTAGTCTAAGACAGGGCCAAGAGACCCAGTACTTC,CASSLRQGQETQYF
-,TRBJ1-6,TRBV5-8,few,TGTGCCAGCAGCCAGGCGGGGGTCAATTCACCCCTCCACTTT,CASSQAGVNSPLHF
TRBD1,TRBJ1-4,TRBV7-9,medium-sized,TGTGCCAGCAGCCTCGACAGGGGGCTCAGTAATGAAAAACTGTTTTTT,CASSLDRGLSNEKLFF
TRBD2,TRBJ2-2,TRBV7-6,-,TGTGCCAGCAGCTTCGGACTAGCAGGAACCGGGGAGCTGTTTTTT,CASSFGLAGTGELFF
TRBD2,TRBJ2-1,TRBV11-2,few,TGTGCCAGCGCCCTTAAAGCGGGGACCAACCCTAAGCAGTTCTTC,CASALKAGTNPKQFF
TRBD1,TRBJ1-1,TRBV9,-,TGTGCCAGCAGCCCCGGACAGGGGAGCACTGAAGCTTTCTTT,CASSPGQGSTEAFF
TRBD1,TRBJ1-6,TRBV5-1,-,TGCGCCAGCAGCCGGACAGGGGGTAATTCACCCCTCCACTTT,CASSRTGGNSPLHF
TRBD1,TRBJ1-2,TRBV7-3,-,TGTGCCAGCAGCTCCGGACAGGGGATCTCTGGCTACACCTTC,CASSSGQGISGYTF
TRBD1,TRBJ2-4,TRBV5-4,once,TGTGCCGTCGGGAAGGGGGCGTCCGCCAAAAACATTCAGTACTTC,CAVGKGASAKNIQYF
-,TRBJ2-5,TRBV7-2,-,TGTGCCAGCAGCTCAACCGCCTTCCGGGGGGCGGAGACCCAGTACTTC,CASSSTAFRGAETQYF
TRBD1,TRBJ2-7,TRBV27,-,TGTGCCAGCAGTTCACCGACAGGGGGAGGCTCCTACGAGCAGTACTTC,CASSSPTGGGSYEQYF
-,TRBJ1-3,TRBV28,once,TGTGGGAAAGGGGGCTCTGGAAACACCATATATTTT,CGKGGSGNTIYF
-,TRBJ1-4,TRBV5-1,-,TGCGCCAGCAGACAGGGTGGTACTAATGAAAAACTGTTTTTT,CASRQGGTNEKLFF
-,TRBJ2-2,TRBV5-1,-,TGCGCCAGCAGCTTCGCCCAGGGGTCCACCGGGGAGCTGTTTTTT,CASSFAQGSTGELFF
TRBD2,TRBJ2-5,TRBV19,-,TGTGCCAGTAGTATTGTGGCTAGCGGGAGCGGGGAGACCCAGTACTTC,CASSIVASGSGETQYF
TRBD1,TRBJ2-3,TRBV7-3,-,TGTGCCAGCAGTACTGGGACAGCGAACACAGATACGCAGTATTTT,CASSTGTANTDTQYF
-,TRBJ1-2,TRBV28,-,TGTGCCAGCAGGCAGAACTATGGCTACACCTTC,CASRQNYGYTF
-,TRBJ1-2,TRBV19,-,TGTGCCAGTAGTGTCCAGGGAAGCGTCTATGGCTACACCTTC,CASSVQGSVYGYTF
TRBD2,TRBJ2-3,TRBV24-1,-,TGTGCCACCAGTGATTTGATAGCGGGAGGGTCAGATACGCAGTATTTT,CATSDLIAGGSDTQYF
TRBD2,TRBJ2-1,TRBV7-3,few,TGTGCCAGCAGCTTAAGCCCGGCTAGCGGCTACAATGAGCAGTTCTTC,CASSLSPASGYNEQFF
-,TRBJ2-4,TRBV2,-,TGTGCCAGCCGGGAACTCCTCAACGGGGGCATTCAGTACTTC,CASRELLNGGIQYF
-,TRBJ2-1,TRBV27,-,TGTGCCAGCCAGAAGGGGTACTACAATGAGCAGTTCTTC,CASQKGYYNEQFF
-,TRBJ1-2,TRBV10-3,-,TGTGCCGCAAGAGAGGGCAGCAGTCGCGGCTACACCTTC,CAAREGSSRGYTF
-,TRBJ2-7,TRBV27,-,TGTGCCAGCAGTATCGCAGGGGCCCGCCCGTACGAGCAGTACTTC,CASSIAGARPYEQYF
TRBD1,TRBJ1-3,TRBV7-2,-,TGTGCCACGGACAGGGGGAGGTCTGGAAACACCATATATTTT,CATDRGRSGNTIYF
-,TRBJ1-1,TRBV11-2,-,TGTGCCAGCAGCTCCGGGACACTACCACGAGGGACTGAAGCTTTCTTT,CASSSGTLPRGTEAFF
-,TRBJ2-1,TRBV27,-,TGTGCCAGCAAGCGGAGAGACCAGGGGCCCAATGAGCAGTTCTTC,CASKRRDQGPNEQFF
TRBD1,TRBJ2-2,TRBV28,-,TGTGCCAGCAGTCGGGACAGGGCTAACACCGGGGAGCTGTTTTTT,CASSRDRANTGELFF
TRBD2,TRBJ2-1,TRBV6-5,-,TGTGCCAGCACGGTATACGGGAGGACCGGATTCTTC,CASTVYGRTGFF
-,TRBJ1-2,TRBV14,-,TGTGCCAGCAGCCAAGACTTGGGCCAATACTATGGCTACACCTTC,CASSQDLGQYYGYTF
-,TRBJ1-2,TRBV4-3,-,TGCGCCAGCAGCCGTAGGGGATGGGATGGCTACACCTTC,CASSRRGWDGYTF
TRBD1,TRBJ1-2,TRBV7-8,-,TGTGCCAGCAGCCCACGGACAGGGAACAACTATGGCTACACCTTC,CASSPRTGNNYGYTF
TRBD1,TRBJ1-5,TRBV29-1,-,TGCAGCGTTGGGACAGGGGGCCAGCCCCAGCATTTT,CSVGTGGQPQHF